One sample yielded the 9 T cell receptor beta chains listed below, sequenced in a study of graft-versus-host responses after intestinal transplantation. These receptors' targets are unknown. Repertoires were generated with immunoSEQ multiplex PCR, while TCRdb's copy carries only in-frame clones and drops some. Among more than 65,000 clones listed, less than 95% were seen once. The sequenced sample was unstimulated CD8+ T cells sorted from spleen or lymph node cells, obtained before intestinal transplant. These receptor sequences come from a human donor who received an intestinal transplant.

The chain couples TRBV10-2 to TRBJ1-1; TRBD1 is a possible D gene (5 bases). CDR1 WSHSY and CDR2 SAAADI come from the germline V gene. This CDR3 has 11 residues. Trimming removed 3 bases from V and 13 bases from J, with 12 bases in between. The CDR3 bases are TGCGCCAGCAGTGATGGGGGGGAGGGTTTCTTT. This sequence encodes CASSDGGEGFF.

This chain joins TRBV5-6 and TRBJ1-2, with no clear D. The germline gives CDR1 SGHDT, CDR2 YYEEEE. V was cut by 0 bases and J by 5 bases, with 8 bases left in between. CDR3 size: 13 residues. CDR3 amino acids: CASSLASEYGYTF. DNA for the CDR3: TGTGCCAGCAGCTTGGCCAGCGAATATGGCTACACCTTC. Using reference TRBV5-6 and TRBJ1-2 for the parts outside the CDR3, the full variable domain is DAGVTQSPTHLIKTRGQQVTLRCSPKSGHDTVSWYQQALGQGPQFIFQYYEEEERQRGNFPDRFSGHQFPNYSSELNVNALLLGDSALYLCASSLASEYGYTFGSGTRLTVV.

This chain uses TRBV10-2 with TRBJ1-1; possible D gene TRBD1, 5 bases. Looked up from germline, CDR1 is WSHSY and CDR2 is SAAADI. The CDR3 spans 11 residues. Trimming left V 4 bases short and J 10 bases short, with 10 bases between. The CDR3: CASSGGGSAFF. The CDR3 coding sequence is TGCGCCAGCAGTGGGGGGGGTTCAGCTTTCTTT.

This clone was seen only once. The chain combines TRBV5-4 with TRBJ1-6; D remains unclear. V shed 2 bases and J shed 9 bases, with 12 bases lying between them. This CDR3 has 14 amino acids. In germline, CDR1 is SGHNT, CDR2 YYREEE (reference sequence). The CDR3 coding sequence is TGTGCCAGCAGCTTCCTCCCTACGGGTTCACCCCTCCACTTT. It is translated as CASSFLPTGSPLHF.

This clone was counted a single time. This chain links TRBV10-3 with TRBJ2-7, with 9 bases fitting TRBD2. The germline V gene encodes CDR1 ENHRY and CDR2 SYGVKD. The CDR3 is made up of 16 amino acids. Trimming removed 5 bases from V and 3 bases from J; junction bases left unmatched: 11. CDR3 nucleotides: TGTGCCATCAGTCCTGTGGGTAGCGGGGGCCACTACGAGCAGTACTTC. It translates to CAISPVGSGGHYEQYF.

This clone was observed a single time. V and J are TRBV7-9 and TRBJ1-1; D ambiguous. The CDR3 extends over 12 amino acids. V shed 0 bases and J shed 6 bases, with 5 bases lying between them. Germline V CDR1 and CDR2: SEHNR, FQNEAQ (reference sequence). This chain's CDR3 is CASSLAAPEAFF. CDR3 sequence (DNA): TGTGCCAGCAGCTTAGCGGCCCCTGAAGCTTTCTTT.

The chain links TRBV5-1 to TRBJ2-1, with 9 nucleotides matching TRBD2. The CDR3 has 16 amino acids. Germline V CDR1 and CDR2: SGHRS, YFSETQ. The V segment lost 0 bases and the J segment 7 bases; nucleotides outside the gene matches: 8. The CDR3 is CASSLEAGGPMNEQFF. The DNA of the CDR3 is TGCGCCAGCAGCTTGGAGGCGGGGGGGCCGATGAATGAGCAGTTCTTC.

The chain combines TRBV2 with TRBJ2-7; possible D gene TRBD1, 6 bases. This CDR3 region has 17 residues. The germline V and J ends were trimmed by 3 bases and 0 bases, with 18 bases remaining between them. Germline values: CDR1 SNHLY, CDR2 FYNNEI. CDR3 residues: CASSDPKTGISSYEQYF. In DNA, the CDR3 is TGTGCCAGCAGTGACCCAAAGACAGGAATAAGCTCCTACGAGCAGTACTTC. The variable domain in full, with the rest retrieved from reference TRBV2 and TRBJ2-7, is EPEVTQTPSHQVTQMGQEVILRCVPISNHLYFYWYRQILGQKVEFLVSFYNNEISEKSEIFDDQFSVERPDGSNFTLKIRSTKLEDSAMYFCASSDPKTGISSYEQYFGPGTRLTVT.

This chain joins TRBV6-5 and TRBJ2-3, with a tentative D call TRBD2 (7 bases). The V and J ends lost 4 bases and 6 bases respectively, with 11 bases between them. Germline CDR1 reads MNHEY; CDR2 reads SVGAGI. The CDR3 runs to 13 residues. CDR3 DNA: TGTGCCAGCAGTTGGGGGGGGCTGGATACGCAGTATTTT. It codes for CASSWGGLDTQYF.